The T cell receptor beta chain described here comes from a study of blood T cell repertoires in COVID-19. Looking at the study overall: Italy, Spain and the United States were the sources of the convalescent and acute COVID-19 samples. From T cells, B-cell-depleted T cells, or PBMCs came the material, which was cDNA or gDNA.

Authors' processing steps: Reference gene primer amplification gave nucleated cell count estimates. Clones were read by immunoSEQ multiplex PCR, and TCRdb kept only the in-frame ones, dropping some. Clonal size and the V and J genes are those of that table, whereas D and trimming came from the DNA. The table lists tens of thousands of clones, about 80% of them singletons. The V end was cut by 5 bases, the J end by 9 bases, with 23 bases between. The V gene's germline CDR1 is SGHTA and CDR2 FQGNSA. The CDR3 covers 15 residues. The chain has TRBV7-2 and TRBJ2-7; D is unresolved. The sequenced material came from peripheral blood. The receptor was derived from a human donor in a cohort sampled during active COVID-19. CDR3 sequence reads: CASSPIPQRKPLQYF. DNA for the CDR3: TGTGCCAGCAGCCCAATACCCCAGAGGAAACCTTTGCAGTACTTC.